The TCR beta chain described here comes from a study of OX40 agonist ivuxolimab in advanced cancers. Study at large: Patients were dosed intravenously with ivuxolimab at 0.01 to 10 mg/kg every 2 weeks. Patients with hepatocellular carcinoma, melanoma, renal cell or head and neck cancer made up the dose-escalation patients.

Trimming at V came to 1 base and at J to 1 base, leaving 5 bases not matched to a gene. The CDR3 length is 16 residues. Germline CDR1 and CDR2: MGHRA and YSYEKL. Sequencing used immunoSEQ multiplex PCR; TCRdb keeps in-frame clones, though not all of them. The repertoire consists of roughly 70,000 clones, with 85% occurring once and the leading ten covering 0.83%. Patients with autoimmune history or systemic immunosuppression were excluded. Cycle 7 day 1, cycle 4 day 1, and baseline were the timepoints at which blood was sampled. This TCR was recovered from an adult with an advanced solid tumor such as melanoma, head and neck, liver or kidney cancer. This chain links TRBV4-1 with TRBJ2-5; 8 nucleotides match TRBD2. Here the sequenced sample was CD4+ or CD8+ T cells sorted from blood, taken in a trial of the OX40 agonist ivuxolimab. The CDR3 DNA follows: TGCGCCAGCAGCCAAGCAGGGCGGGGGGTCCAAGAGACCCAGTACTTC. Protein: CASSQAGRGVQETQYF.